This entry describes one T cell receptor beta chain. This clone was seen a single time. Its antigen remains unidentified. Per-base qualities were not stored, and no clone one base away is much larger. The cohort was made up of around 720 healthy bone marrow donors. All cohort members were sampled while nominally healthy, although unrecorded immune exposures were likely present. The donor tested CMV seropositive and was one of the 289 seropositive cohort members. A peripheral blood sample was collected from each donor, and TCR beta sequencing was performed on peripheral blood mononuclear cells. The Qiagen DNeasy Blood Extraction Kit was used to extract genomic DNA from the blood cell samples. Including cysteine and phenylalanine, the CDR3 has 15 amino acids. Only the CDR3 part of the read is kept: 45 bases, read in frame from the first base. CDR1 and CDR2, looked up from the germline V gene (reference sequence), are SEHNR and FQNEAQ. Trimmed from V: 3 bases; trimmed from J: 9 bases; junction bases lacking a gene match: 8.

The sample originates from a study of cytomegalovirus exposure and HLA in healthy donors (dated by TCRdb to 2017 to 2019). With respect to the entire study: In an earlier analysis of around 540 of the donors, roughly 300 Gb of sequence data and approximately 100 million unique TCR beta sequences from 150 million to 200 million T cells were reported. An early release covering roughly 580 HLA-typed donors comprised approximately 290 gigabases of sequencing data and tens of millions of unique TCR sequences. The genetic ancestry cluster associated with self-reported Caucasian donors included 81% of the roughly 400 genotyped donors. The study was designed to test whether signatures of past pathogen exposure could be identified by cataloging public T cell receptors. Using immunosequencing, the study profiled T cell repertoires from 550 to 750 subjects and related those repertoires to cytomegalovirus serostatus. In addition to the first cohort of several hundred subjects, a separate validation cohort of some 120 different subjects was used. The study combined high-throughput TCR immunosequencing, statistical association of individual TCRs with disease status, and machine learning to predict cytomegalovirus infection status. A later analysis re-analyzed previously published TCR beta repertoires from several hundred donors and added high-resolution HLA genotyping to study TCR occurrence patterns. Rather than drawing on any new phenotypic data, the later analysis identified candidate immune exposures from TCR beta sequences and the way those sequences occurred across donors. An earlier analysis of approximately 640 of the donors applied high-throughput TCR beta sequencing to assess whether each TCR beta V gene segment acted as functional or pseudogenic. Donor age, sex, ethnicity and CMV serostatus were collected together with the repertoire data. A later genetic analysis used genome-wide SNP genotypes for about three fifths of the 666 donors, treating that subset as a discovery cohort. Every discovery cohort repertoire had been produced on one sequencing platform. Both class I and class II loci were covered by HLA typing, at four-digit resolution. Typing coverage differed by locus: A, B, C, DRB1 and DQB1 were typed in roughly 620-630 donors, DQA1 in about 510, DPA1 in some 600, and DPB1 in 450 to 480. Several DR-DQ haplotypes were handled as single units for association and clustering, since linkage in the cohort was strong. Among 300 to 450 genotyped donors of the cohort, an average of roughly 240,000 unique TCR beta nucleotide sequences were sequenced per donor, around a sixth of them non-productive. Results and caveats for the whole study, not just this receptor: The 87-base-pair reads could not distinguish some IMGT-functional V segments, including TRBV6-2 and TRBV6-3, so those segments were excluded. In a later analysis, the rate of TCR association differed among HLA loci, with DRB1 alleles having the most associated TCRs and HLA-C alleles having the fewest. The presence/absence analyses assumed that sequencing depth was roughly uniform across donors, and that assumption may not be true. A later genetic analysis associated a missense DCLRE1C variant with V-gene and J-gene trimming of TCR beta chains, and an independent cohort replicated the association. Broadly in line with IMGT annotations, most TCR beta V segments showed up in productive rearrangements about 87% or about 30% of the time in an earlier analysis of under 700 of the donors. The study listed 150 to 200 TCR beta chains as associated with cytomegalovirus. A cluster of highly shared sequence variants was judged likely to be a technical artifact of the sequencing pipeline. Most TCR sequences were seen in very few donors, while some public TCRs were found in many individuals. A further reported finding was that TCR beta sequences accurately predicted the HLA-A and HLA-B alleles for most subjects in the first cohort. The authors suggested that the approach could potentially be generalized to other disease states and immunological phenotypes. In a later analysis, HLA-associated TCR beta chains showed more clonal expansion and lower generation probabilities than non-associated chains that were equally common. Because HLA typing was missing for some donors at each locus, association tests included only the typed subset. For the cohort, immune exposure information was limited to CMV serostatus. When HLA alleles, especially DR and DQ, strongly co-occurred, attributing TCR associations to individual alleles was difficult. Linkage disequilibrium might explain the correlated functional status among segregating V segments, but an unknown experimental factor could not be excluded. In vitro tests confirmed that a few of the cytomegalovirus-associated TCR beta chains recognize cytomegalovirus antigens. In a later analysis, several top co-occurrence clusters were reported to appear linked to parvovirus B19, influenza, CMV and Epstein-Barr virus. Specific HLA alleles were associated with 16,951 TCR beta sequences at a false discovery rate of 0.05 in a later analysis. About 17 rarely observed V segments, including chromosome 9 orphons, were excluded from the earlier analysis of almost 600 of the donors because counts were too low. Most CMV-associated TCR beta chains appeared to be HLA-restricted in a later analysis, and the HLA associations seemed to be driven largely by CMV exposure. The classifier was reported to diagnose cytomegalovirus status with high specificity and sensitivity in both the original and validation cohorts. In a later genetic analysis, fewer N-insertions in productive TCRs were reported among donors in an Asian-associated ancestry cluster than the approximately 670-donor mean. This cohort had only TCR beta chains sequenced, and the lack of alpha or paired-chain data limited which features could be detected.

The library came from the immunoSEQ multiplex PCR assay. A mixture of 60 forward primers for TCR Vbeta segments and 13 reverse primers for TCR Jbeta segments was used in the multiplex PCR. The CDR3 region of rearranged TCR beta genes was amplified from genomic DNA by a multiplex PCR assay. The amplified TCR beta libraries were sequenced on the Illumina HiSeq System as 87-base-pair reads. Under the source paper's analysis protocol: In a later analysis, 70 million to 95 million unique TCR beta chains were counted across the 650 to 750 repertoires, and about 10 million of these chains were shared by at least two donors. A nearest-neighbor algorithm error-corrected the raw reads and collapsed the reads into unique sequences, merging closely related sequences to remove PCR and sequencing errors. V, D and J gene segments were assigned by aligning CDR3 sequences to IMGT reference sequences. For a sequence to be retained, a match of at least six nucleotides was required to both a V gene segment and a J gene segment. Rearrangements were called productive when the CDR3 lacked stop codons and stayed in frame with V and J; all others were non-productive. Following IMGT convention, CDR3 was defined as the stretch from the second conserved V-encoded cysteine to the conserved J-encoded phenylalanine. The earlier analysis of about 560 of the donors excluded any sequence lacking an unambiguous match to a single V gene segment. In an earlier analysis of some 590 of the donors, a V segment was called functional when productive rearrangements were above 56.7%, and segregating when the standard deviation between donors exceeded 5%. A statistical classification framework was developed to diagnose cytomegalovirus status using the catalog of TCR beta chain sequences. In a later analysis, V and J genes were assigned by comparing TCR nucleotide sequences against IMGT/GENE-DB human TR gene sequences. Using the TCRdist pipeline, a later analysis assigned CDR3 sequences along with most-parsimonious VDJ recombination scenarios. In a later analysis, each TCR beta chain was defined by its CDR3 amino acid sequence together with its V-gene family, and reads lacking a unique V-gene family were excluded. As a way to deal with suspected cross-contamination and a sequencing artifact, a later analysis dropped 500 to 700 nucleotide sequences that were highly shared and had low generation probability. In a later analysis, a clonal expansion index was calculated for each public chain from normalized within-repertoire ranks of inferred template counts. In a later analysis, generation probabilities were computed with a VDJ recombination model fitted to out-of-frame rearrangements, and the resulting probabilities were checked against IGoR. In a later analysis, hypergeometric tests were used to score TCR-TCR, TCR-HLA and TCR-CMV co-occurrence, with a repertoire-size bias correction applied to TCR pairs. A later analysis estimated false discovery rates by permuting HLA or CMV assignments 20 times. A later analysis grouped co-occurring TCRs with DBSCAN, adding TCRdist sequence similarity when clustering within HLA-allele-positive subsets. Repertoires with fewer than 30,000 or more than 120,000 public chains, plus five repertoires with anomalous nucleotide sharing, were excluded from co-occurrence clustering. TCRdb limited this immuneACCESS table to in-frame rearrangements with V and J called. A share of clones is missing; checked studies link under half to unresolved V genes, and the rest is unexplained. V and J calls plus clone size are reproduced from that table; the DNA served to infer D and trimming. This sample is represented by some 190,000 clones; around 76% of them were singletons. The ten largest clones take up about 2.5% of the sample.

The V and J genes are TRBV7-9 and TRBJ1-6; the junction holds 7 bases that match TRBD1. The clonotype originates from a woman in her 30s in good health and CMV-seropositive. Sequenced sample: PBMCs. CDR3 loop: CASSFGTAEGSPLHF. The DNA reads as follows: TGTGCCAGCAGCTTTGGGACAGCGGAGGGTTCACCCCTCCACTTT.